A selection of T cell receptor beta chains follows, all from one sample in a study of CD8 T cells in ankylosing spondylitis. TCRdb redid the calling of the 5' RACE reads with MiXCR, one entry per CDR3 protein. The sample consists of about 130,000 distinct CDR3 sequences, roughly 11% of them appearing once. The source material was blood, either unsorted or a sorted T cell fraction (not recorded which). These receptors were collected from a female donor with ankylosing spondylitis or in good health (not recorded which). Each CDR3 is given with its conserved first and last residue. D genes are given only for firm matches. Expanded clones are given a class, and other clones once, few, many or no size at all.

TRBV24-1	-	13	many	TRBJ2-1	TGTGCCACCAGTGATTTGGGAAACAATGAGCAGTTCTTC	CATSDLGNNEQFF
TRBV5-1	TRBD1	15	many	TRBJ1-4	TGCGCCAGCAGCTCGACCGGGACAGTTAATGAAAAACTGTTTTTT	CASSSTGTVNEKLFF
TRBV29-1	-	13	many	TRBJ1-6	TGCAGCGTTCGGGACGAATTAAATTCACCCCTCCACTTT	CSVRDELNSPLHF
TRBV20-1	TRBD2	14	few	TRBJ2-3	TGCAGTGCTAGAGAAGCGGGGTCCACAGATACGCAGTATTTT	CSAREAGSTDTQYF
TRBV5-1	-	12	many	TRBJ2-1	TGCGCCAGCAGCACAGGAGTCCATGAGCAGTTCTTC	CASSTGVHEQFF
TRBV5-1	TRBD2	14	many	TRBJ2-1	TGCGCCAGCAGCAGGGTAGCGGGAGACAATGAGCAGTTCTTC	CASSRVAGDNEQFF
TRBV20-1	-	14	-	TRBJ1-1	TGCAGTGCTAGCCTCCAGGGATTGAACACTGAAGCTTTCTTT	CSASLQGLNTEAFF
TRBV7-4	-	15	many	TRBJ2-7	TGTGCCAGCAGCTTAGTCAGGCTGCACCTACGTGGGCAGTACTTC	CASSLVRLHLRGQYF
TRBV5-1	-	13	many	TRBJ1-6	TGCGCCAGCAGCTTGGGACAGAGATCACCCCTCCACTTT	CASSLGQRSPLHF
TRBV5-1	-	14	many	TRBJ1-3	TGCGCCAGCAACCTAGACGGGTCTGGAAACACCATATATTTT	CASNLDGSGNTIYF
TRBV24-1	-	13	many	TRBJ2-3	TGTGCCACCACCCCCCCGGGTACAGATACGCAGTATTTT	CATTPPGTDTQYF
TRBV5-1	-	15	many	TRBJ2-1	TGCGCCAGCAGTTCAGCGGGTCTCATCTACAATGAGCAGTTCTTC	CASSSAGLIYNEQFF
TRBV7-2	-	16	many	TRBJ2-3	TGTGCCAGCAGCTTACGAAGGGACCTTTACACAGATACGCAGTATTTT	CASSLRRDLYTDTQYF
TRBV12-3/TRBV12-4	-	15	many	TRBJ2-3	TGTGCCAGCAGCCTTTGGAGCGGCCCCATTGATACGCAGTATTTT	CASSLWSGPIDTQYF
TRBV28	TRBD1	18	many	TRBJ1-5	TGTGCCAGCAGCAAGACAGGGTCCGCATCCGGGGCCTCGAGGCCCCAGCATTTT	CASSKTGSASGASRPQHF
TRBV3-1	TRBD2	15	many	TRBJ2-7	TGTGCCAGCAGCCAACTGAGCGGGATCGGCCACGAGCAGTACTTC	CASSQLSGIGHEQYF
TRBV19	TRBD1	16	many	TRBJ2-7	TGTGCCAGTAGCCCTCTTAGGACAGGGGGCAGCGACGAGCAGTACTTC	CASSPLRTGGSDEQYF